One sample yielded the 5 T cell receptor beta chains listed below, sequenced in a study of cytomegalovirus exposure and HLA in healthy donors (dated by TCRdb to 2015 to 2018). The receptor library was made with the immunoSEQ multiplex PCR assay. For the multiplex PCR, a mixture combining 60 forward primers for TCR Vbeta segments and 13 reverse primers for TCR Jbeta segments was used. Sourced from immuneACCESS, this table was stored by TCRdb with only in-frame sequences that have V and J called. A share of the clones is absent; for the studies checked, an unresolved V gene accounts for under half, and the remainder has no known explanation. The sample records tens of thousands of clones, 65% to 80% of which are singletons. Of the sample, roughly 16% falls within the top ten clones. The sequenced sample consisted of PBMCs. These receptor sequences come from a woman aged 50 to 60 in good health and CMV-seropositive.

Points on this clone: Different DNA sequences within this sample yield the same CDR3. The V call is TRBV7-9, the J call TRBJ2-7; the match to TRBD2 covers 13 bases. This CDR3 has 15 amino acids. Per the germline V gene, CDR1 is SEHNR and CDR2 is FQNEAQ (reference sequence). With V trimmed by 1 base and J by 3 bases, 0 bases remained unmatched. In DNA form, the CDR3 reads TGTGCCAGCAGCTTAGGGACTAGCGGGAGCTACGAGCAGTACTTC. Encoded protein: CASSLGTSGSYEQYF.

The chain links TRBV6-1 to TRBJ1-2; 7 bases agree with TRBD1. The CDR3 spans 13 residues. V trimming: 10 bases; J trimming: 8 bases; junction bases outside the gene matches: 13. Germline CDR1 reads MNHNS; CDR2 reads SASEGT. The CDR3 DNA is TGTGCCACCTCCCCCGGGACAGCTGGGGGCTACACCTTC. Its translation is CATSPGTAGGYTF.

This clone appeared once. This chain connects TRBV28 to TRBJ2-3; no definite D call. Between the trimmed V and J ends, which lost 6 bases and 6 bases, there was a span of 19 bases. The CDR3 is 15 amino acids. Germline CDR1 MDHEN, CDR2 SYDVKM. CDR3 bases: TGTGCCAGCAGCCAAGACGATCCCATGGAGGATACGCAGTATTTT. Residues: CASSQDDPMEDTQYF.

J is TRBJ2-1 and V is TRBV28; TRBD2 is a possible D gene (6 bases). The V gene lost 4 bases and the J gene lost 8 bases, with 9 bases spanning the gap. Germline CDR1 and CDR2: MDHEN and SYDVKM. The CDR3 consists of 12 residues. CDR3 sequence reads: CASSSTGDEQFF. The CDR3 bases are TGTGCCAGCAGTTCTACGGGAGATGAGCAGTTCTTC. Complete variable domain (other parts from reference TRBV28 and TRBJ2-1): DVKVTQSSRYLVKRTGEKVFLECVQDMDHENMFWYRQDPGLGLRLIYFSYDVKMKEKGDIPEGYSVSREKKERFSLILESASTNQTSMYLCASSSTGDEQFFGPGTRLTVL.

V is TRBV4-2 and J is TRBJ2-1, with 11 bases fitting TRBD2. From germline, CDR1 is LGHNA and CDR2 YNFKEQ. The CDR3 runs to 15 residues. J was trimmed by 4 bases and V by 4 bases; bases with no gene match: 3. The CDR3 spells CASSLTSGRYNEQFF. The CDR3, as DNA: TGTGCCAGCAGCCTAACTAGCGGGAGATACAATGAGCAGTTCTTC.